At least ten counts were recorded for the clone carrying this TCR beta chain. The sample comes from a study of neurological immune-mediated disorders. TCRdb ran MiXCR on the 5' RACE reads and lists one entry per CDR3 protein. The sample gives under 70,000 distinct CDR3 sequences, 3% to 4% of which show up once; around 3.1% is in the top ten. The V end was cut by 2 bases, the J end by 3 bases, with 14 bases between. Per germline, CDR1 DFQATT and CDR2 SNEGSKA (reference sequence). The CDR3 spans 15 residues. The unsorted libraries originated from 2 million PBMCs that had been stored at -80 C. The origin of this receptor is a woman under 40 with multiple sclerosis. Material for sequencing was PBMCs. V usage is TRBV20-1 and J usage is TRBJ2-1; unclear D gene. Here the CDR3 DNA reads TGCAGTGCTAGACTCGACCTTTTGGTCTACAATGAGCAGTTCTTC. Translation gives CSARLDLLVYNEQFF.